The rows below give T cell receptor beta chains drawn from one sample of a study of blood T cell repertoires in COVID-19. Generated by immunoSEQ multiplex PCR, the TCRdb table keeps only in-frame clones and is missing some. In the table there are 250,000 or so clones, approximately 90% of which are singletons. The sequencing input was PBMCs or T cells enriched from blood (not recorded which). The receptors here all came from a man aged 40-49 years who had been exposed to COVID-19. Each CDR3 is given with its conserved first and last residue. A D gene is named only where the DNA matches it firmly. Only some rows state a clone size, as once, few, many or a class for expanded clones.

abundance	v_gene	d_gene	j_gene	CDR3aa	CDR3nt
.	TRBV5-1	.	TRBJ2-2	CASSSQSPAGELFF	TGCGCCAGCAGCTCACAGAGTCCCGCCGGGGAGCTGTTTTTT
.	TRBV9	TRBD1	TRBJ1-4	CASGTGDNEKLFF	TGTGCCAGCGGCACAGGGGATAATGAAAAACTGTTTTTT
.	TRBV27	.	TRBJ2-3	CASSSDYMSDTQYF	TGTGCCAGCAGTTCCGACTATATGTCAGATACGCAGTATTTT
.	TRBV24-1	.	TRBJ2-3	CAIKGRRGTDTQYF	TGTGCCATCAAGGGAAGGAGGGGAACAGATACGCAGTATTTT
.	TRBV30	TRBD2	TRBJ2-2	CAWSGLAGVGTGELFF	TGTGCCTGGAGCGGACTAGCGGGAGTGGGCACCGGGGAGCTGTTTTTT
.	TRBV12-5	.	TRBJ1-5	CASGFGGYQPQHF	TGTGCTAGTGGTTTCGGGGGGTATCAGCCCCAGCATTTT
few	TRBV6-2/TRBV6-3	TRBD2	TRBJ2-7	CASSYTYSGISPVLEQYF	TGTGCCAGCAGTTACACCTATAGCGGGATTTCCCCAGTTTTGGAGCAGTACTTC
.	TRBV3-1/TRBV3-2	.	TRBJ1-6	CASSQEDTYPPLHF	TGTGCCAGCAGCCAAGAAGACACATATCCACCCCTCCACTTT
once	TRBV12-3/TRBV12-4	TRBD1	TRBJ2-7	CASSPTGGAKQYF	TGTGCCAGCAGCCCAACAGGGGGCGCGAAGCAGTACTTC
once	TRBV7-2	.	TRBJ2-2	CASSLALTDAQNTGELFF	TGTGCCAGCAGCTTAGCGCTAACAGACGCCCAGAACACCGGGGAGCTGTTTTTT
.	TRBV11-2	.	TRBJ2-7	CASSLEGYYEQYF	TGTGCCAGCAGCTTGGAGGGGTACTACGAGCAGTACTTC
few	TRBV7-9	TRBD1	TRBJ1-3	CASSSTGGEGNTIYF	TGTGCCAGCAGCTCCACAGGGGGCGAAGGAAACACCATATATTTT
.	TRBV14	.	TRBJ1-4	CASSPLEGSGEKLFF	TGTGCCAGCAGCCCCCTGGAAGGGAGTGGTGAAAAACTGTTTTTT